Following are 6 T cell receptor beta chains from one sample sequenced in a study of T cells after posttransplantation cyclophosphamide. The data were produced by immunoSEQ multiplex PCR, yet TCRdb's version contains in-frame clones alone and is incomplete. The sample shows 3,500 to 5,500 clones, over 75% of them seen only once. Control samples came 1 year after myeloablative marrow transplants with methotrexate plus calcineurin inhibitor. The input for sequencing was PBMCs, taken after an allogeneic stem cell transplant with a calcineurin inhibitor and methotrexate. These receptors all come from a male patient aged 35-50 years who received an allogeneic stem cell transplant from an unrelated donor, was CMV-positive, and had chronic GVHD only. The graft donor may have contributed some T cells.

The rearrangement links TRBV27 to TRBJ2-7; D remains ambiguous. V gave up 9 bases and J gave up 5 bases, with 14 bases separating them. Germline V gives CDR1 MNHEY, CDR2 SMNVEV (reference sequence). This CDR3 has 12 amino acids. The CDR3, as DNA: TGTGCCAGTAGGCAGGCATCCAACGAGCAGTACTTC. Amino acids: CASRQASNEQYF.

The gene calls are TRBV7-9 and TRBJ2-7, with 10 bases fitting TRBD2. Germline-derived CDR1 and CDR2 are SEHNR and FQNEAQ (reference sequence). There are 13 residues in the CDR3. V dropped 5 bases and J dropped 4; count of bases not matched to a gene: 2. CDR3 sequence (DNA): TGTGCCAGCAGCCAACTAGCGGGATACGAGCAGTACTTC. Its protein product is CASSQLAGYEQYF.

This clone was seen only once. The rearrangement links TRBV5-1 to TRBJ2-1, with 11 bases fitting TRBD2. The trim removed 0 bases at V and 1 base at J, leaving 6 bases unmatched. This CDR3 is 18 amino acids long. Germline lookup yields CDR1 SGHRS and CDR2 YFSETQ. The CDR3 coding sequence is TGCGCCAGCAGCTTGGGGAGGACTAGCGGGTTGTCCTACAATGAGCAGTTCTTC. This encodes CASSLGRTSGLSYNEQFF.

The V gene is TRBV5-1, the J gene TRBJ2-1, with 12 bases matching TRBD2. The V gene's germline CDR1 is SGHRS and CDR2 YFSETQ. Trimming removed 2 bases from V and 7 bases from J; junction bases left unmatched: 4. The CDR3 is 15 residues long. The CDR3 is CASSFGLAGYNEQFF. The CDR3, as DNA: TGCGCCAGCAGCTTCGGACTAGCGGGATATAATGAGCAGTTCTTC.

This clone turned up a few times. The genes are TRBV19 and TRBJ1-1; unclear D gene. This CDR3 comprises 15 residues. Germline CDR1 reads LNHDA; CDR2 reads SQIVND (reference sequence). V dropped 0 bases and J dropped 7 bases, with 15 bases sitting between them. The CDR3 sequence is CASSIDLGSGGEAFF. DNA for the CDR3: TGTGCCAGTAGTATAGATCTGGGAAGCGGCGGTGAAGCTTTCTTT. Together with reference TRBV19 and TRBJ1-1, the CDR3 gives the full variable domain: DGGITQSPKYLFRKEGQNVTLSCEQNLNHDAMYWYRQDPGQGLRLIYYSQIVNDFQKGDIAEGYSVSREKKESFPLTVTSAQKNPTAFYLCASSIDLGSGGEAFFGQGTRLTVV.

The chain couples TRBV19 to TRBJ1-6, with TRBD1 matching 10 bases. Losses at the gene ends were 3 bases for V and 9 bases for J; bases not matched to a gene: 2. The germline CDR1 and CDR2 sequences are LNHDA and SQIVND (reference sequence). CDR3 length: 14 residues. The CDR3 bases are TGTGCCAGTAGTATCCGGACAGGGGGTTCACCCCTCCACTTT. Translated: CASSIRTGGSPLHF.